The T cell receptor beta chain under discussion was sequenced for a study of CD8 T cells in Susac syndrome. This clonotype was detected only a few times. Reverse transcription of roughly 0.45 to 1 ug RNA used random hexamers. A single record per CDR3 protein comes from TCRdb applying MiXCR to the immunoSEQ multiplex PCR reads. The top ten hold roughly 0.15% of the sample, which has 210,000 or so distinct CDR3 sequences, roughly nine tenths seen once. Sample: CD8+ T cells from PBMCs. This receptor was taken from a human donor with multiple sclerosis.

Here the CDR3 reads CASSVGTGAYEQYF. DNA of the CDR3: TGTGCCAGCAGTGTGGGAACAGGGGCGTACGAGCAGTACTTC. The rearrangement joins TRBV9 to TRBJ2-7; 7 bases match TRBD1. CDR3 length equals 14 residues. Germline lookup yields CDR1 SGDLS and CDR2 YYNGEE. The trim removed 5 bases at V and 4 bases at J, leaving 9 bases unmatched.